The 32 T cell receptor beta chains presented below share a single source sample, sequenced in a study of CD8 T cells in ankylosing spondylitis (dated by TCRdb to about 2017). The method was 5' RACE. The run used an Illumina HiSeq 2500. TCRdb itself trimmed the public reads at Q25 with fastp, ran MiXCR and retained productive beta chains. Each entry merges the rows of one CDR3 protein and shows their most common DNA and genes. The sample table records more than 650,000 distinct CDR3 sequences; approximately 10% of these occur just once. About 0.5% of the sample is in the top ten clones. The full study reports these points: A TCR beta motif made up of roughly eight highly homologous amino acid variants appeared to be characteristic of blood from ankylosing spondylitis patients.

No antigen has been identified for these receptors. The source material was blood, either unsorted or a sorted T cell fraction (not recorded which). The receptor set was obtained from a male donor with ankylosing spondylitis.

This chain links TRBV20-1 with TRBJ1-1; the D gene is possibly TRBD1 (5 bases). Trimming pared 6 bases from V and 0 bases from J, leaving 17 bases between. The CDR3 is 15 residues long. Germline V lookup: CDR1 DFQATT, CDR2 SNEGSKA (reference sequence). The DNA for the CDR3 is TGCAGTGCCAAACGCTGGGGCAGGATGAACACTGAAGCTTTCTTT. Translating gives CSAKRWGRMNTEAFF.

This clonotype has a handful of counts. V and J are TRBV5-1 and TRBJ2-3; tentatively, D is TRBD1 (6 bases). The germline CDR1 and CDR2 sequences are SGHRS and YFSETQ. CDR3 size: 15 residues. V shed 4 bases and J shed 5 bases, with 17 bases lying between them. The CDR3 is CASSLQGAPQDTQYF. CDR3 DNA sequence: TGCGCCAGCAGCCTACAGGGTGCCCCTCAAGATACGCAGTATTTT. The full variable domain, with the rest looked up from reference TRBV5-1 and TRBJ2-3, is KAGVTQTPRYLIKTRGQQVTLSCSPISGHRSVSWYQQTPGQGLQFLFEYFSETQRNKGNFPGRFSGRQFSNSRSEMNVSTLELGDSALYLCASSLQGAPQDTQYFGPGTRLTVL.

This clonotype was detected many times. The chain is built from TRBV10-3 and TRBJ2-7; 9 nucleotides line up with TRBD2. The CDR3 runs to 15 residues. The V segment lost 10 bases and the J segment 2 bases; nucleotides outside the gene matches: 12. CDR1 is ENHRY and CDR2 is SYGVKD in the germline V gene. The chain's CDR3 is CATRDSGSDTYEQYF. The CDR3 DNA sequence: TGTGCCACCAGGGATAGCGGGAGCGATACCTACGAGCAGTACTTC.

This clonotype has just a few counts. The chain is built from TRBV7-6 and TRBJ2-3, with unresolved D. This CDR3 region has 12 residues. Germline CDR1 SGHVS, CDR2 FNYEAQ. The V end was cut by 1 base, the J end by 10 bases, with 9 bases between. In nucleotides, the CDR3 is TGTGCCAGCAGCTTAGGGTTCGCTCCGCAGTATTTT. Protein: CASSLGFAPQYF.

This rearrangement joins TRBV5-1 to TRBJ2-1, with unresolved D. Per germline, CDR1 SGHRS and CDR2 YFSETQ. Trimming cost V 3 bases and J 9 bases, with 19 bases left between them. The CDR3 has 15 amino acids. For the CDR3, the DNA is TGCGCCAGCAGCTCCCCTTCCCTAGGAGTGGGTGAGCAGTTCTTC. Amino acid sequence: CASSSPSLGVGEQFF.

The V call is TRBV28, the J call TRBJ1-2; possibly TRBD1 for D (5 bases). V lost 6 bases to trimming and J lost 1 base, with 18 bases between them. CDR3 size: 16 residues. CDR1 and CDR2 (germline): MDHEN, SYDVKM. The CDR3 region is CASSPSSRGGNYGYTF. CDR3 nucleotides: TGTGCCAGCAGCCCCTCCTCAAGGGGCGGTAACTATGGCTACACCTTC.

The V and J genes are TRBV12-3 or TRBV12-4 and TRBJ2-1; 7 bases align to TRBD2. This CDR3 has 15 residues. With 6 bases clipped from V and 5 bases from J, the junction kept 10 bases outside the gene matches. This chain's CDR3 is CASRRIGDYDNEQFF. CDR3 DNA sequence: TGTGCCAGCAGACGAATAGGGGACTATGACAATGAGCAGTTCTTC.

This clonotype was observed many times. The chain is built from TRBV5-1 and TRBJ2-7, with D uncertain. V lost 1 base, J lost 0 bases, and 8 bases lay in between. The CDR3 extends over 14 amino acids. Looked up from germline, CDR1 is SGHRS and CDR2 is YFSETQ. CDR3 coding DNA: TGCGCCAGCAGCTTGCAGAGGAGCTCCTACGAGCAGTACTTC. Amino acid sequence: CASSLQRSSYEQYF.

The chain is built from TRBV20-1 and TRBJ2-4; TRBD1 matches 8 bases. Per germline, CDR1 DFQATT and CDR2 SNEGSKA (reference sequence). V was clipped by 7 bases and J by 5 bases; unmatched bases: 4. This CDR3 comprises 12 residues. The CDR3 nucleotides are TGCAGTGGGGACAGGATTCAAAACATTCAGTACTTC. The encoded protein is CSGDRIQNIQYF.

J is TRBJ2-2 and V is TRBV7-2; 7 positions agree with TRBD1. V gave up 5 bases and J gave up 2 bases; unmatched junction bases: 11. CDR1 SGHTA and CDR2 FQGNSA come from the germline V gene. The CDR3 consists of 17 residues. The CDR3 here is CASSLRQGHQNTGELFF. Here the CDR3 DNA reads TGTGCCAGCAGCCTCAGACAGGGACATCAAAACACCGGGGAGCTGTTTTTT.

The V gene is TRBV20-1, the J gene TRBJ2-7; the D call may be TRBD1 or TRBD2 (5 bases each). Germline-derived CDR1 and CDR2 are DFQATT and SNEGSKA (reference sequence). V dropped 6 bases and J dropped 1 base, with 16 bases sitting between them. This CDR3 is 14 amino acids long. DNA for the CDR3: TGCAGTGCCCCAAGCCAGGGACGGTCCTACGAGCAGTACTTC. This codes for CSAPSQGRSYEQYF.

This rearrangement joins TRBV18 to TRBJ2-5, with 7 bases aligning to TRBD2. Trimming removed 2 bases from V and 4 bases from J; junction bases left unmatched: 1. The CDR3 is 13 amino acids. Germline CDR1 is KGHSH and CDR2 is LQKENI. CDR3 loop: CASSPASGETQYF. CDR3 in DNA: TGTGCCAGCTCACCAGCTAGCGGAGAGACCCAGTACTTC.

Details on this clonotype: Compared with germline, one end of the junction differs, possibly owing to a read error. This chain links TRBV20-1 with TRBJ2-1, with TRBD2 matching 7 bases. Germline CDR1 DFQATT, CDR2 SNEGSKA (reference sequence). The CDR3 length is 17 residues. CDR3 nucleotide sequence: TGCTGTGCTAGAGACTCGTTTCTAGCGGACTCCTACAATGAGCAGTTCTTC. Translating it yields CCARDSFLADSYNEQFF.

This chain uses TRBV6-2 or TRBV6-3 with TRBJ2-3, with 7 nucleotides matching TRBD1. J gave up 5 bases and V 6 bases, and 5 bases lay outside the gene matches. The V gene's germline CDR1 is MNHEY and CDR2 SVGEGT. This CDR3 has 13 amino acids. The CDR3 region is CASSRDSQDTQYF. DNA of the CDR3: TGTGCCAGCAGCCGGGACAGCCAAGATACGCAGTATTTT.

This sequence joins TRBV6-2 or TRBV6-3 and TRBJ1-1, with D tentatively TRBD1 (6 bases). This CDR3 has 15 residues. Deletions cut 1 base from V and 1 base from J, with 10 bases between. From germline, CDR1 is MNHEY and CDR2 SVGEGT. The CDR3 is CASSYWLDRNTEAFF. The CDR3 DNA follows: TGTGCCAGCAGTTACTGGTTGGACAGGAACACTGAAGCTTTCTTT.

This clonotype was found many times. V usage is TRBV5-1 and J usage is TRBJ2-1; a weak D match, TRBD2 (6 bases). Germline CDR1 reads SGHRS; CDR2 reads YFSETQ. The length of the CDR3 is 17 residues. Trimming stripped 0 bases from V and 0 bases from J, with 13 bases between. The CDR3 region is CASSLVGGASSYNEQFF. In nucleotides, the CDR3 is TGCGCCAGCAGCTTGGTGGGGGGAGCCAGCTCCTACAATGAGCAGTTCTTC.

This clonotype was counted ten times or more. The V and J genes are TRBV5-1 and TRBJ2-2; tentative D call: TRBD1 (6 bases). Trimming took 5 bases from V and 9 from J, leaving 20 bases between them. This CDR3 region has 15 residues. CDR1 and CDR2 from the germline V gene are SGHRS and YFSETQ. Here the CDR3 DNA reads TGCGCCAGCAGTTTAATGTCACAGGGCGGCTGGGAGCTGTTTTTT. Protein sequence: CASSLMSQGGWELFF.

The chain combines TRBV6-5 with TRBJ2-1; 8 bases are shared with TRBD1. Unmatched junction bases numbered 11, after V lost 4 bases and J lost 12 bases. The CDR3 spans 14 residues. Per the germline V gene, CDR1 is MNHEY and CDR2 is SVGAGI. The CDR3 DNA is TGTGCCAGCAGTTTTCTACAACGGACAGGGTGGCAGTTCTTC. Translating it yields CASSFLQRTGWQFF.

This chain connects TRBV2 to TRBJ2-1, with 9 bases fitting TRBD2. Germline V gives CDR1 SNHLY, CDR2 FYNNEI. The CDR3 runs 15 residues. With 5 bases clipped from V and 2 bases from J, the junction kept 4 bases outside the gene matches. The CDR3 reads CASSIAGAPYNEQFF. CDR3 bases: TGTGCCAGCAGTATAGCGGGAGCTCCCTACAATGAGCAGTTCTTC. The full variable domain, with the rest looked up from reference TRBV2 and TRBJ2-1, is EPEVTQTPSHQVTQMGQEVILRCVPISNHLYFYWYRQILGQKVEFLVSFYNNEISEKSEIFDDQFSVERPDGSNFTLKIRSTKLEDSAMYFCASSIAGAPYNEQFFGPGTRLTVL.

The gene calls are TRBV2 and TRBJ2-7; D is unresolved. V was shortened by 5 bases and J by 0 bases, with 14 bases between the two germline ends. In germline, CDR1 is SNHLY, CDR2 FYNNEI. CDR3 size: 15 residues. The CDR3 is CASSPGVPISYEQYF. CDR3 in DNA: TGTGCCAGCAGTCCAGGAGTGCCCATCTCCTACGAGCAGTACTTC.

This clonotype was detected ten times or more. V usage is TRBV7-2 and J usage is TRBJ2-2; D ambiguous. The germline V and J ends were trimmed by 2 bases and 5 bases, with 12 bases remaining between them. CDR3 length: 15 amino acids. The germline gives CDR1 SGHTA, CDR2 FQGNSA. CDR3 sequence: CASSLTAGRTGELFF. CDR3 nucleotide sequence: TGTGCCAGCAGCTTAACAGCAGGTCGGACCGGGGAGCTGTTTTTT.

This clonotype has ten or more counts. The gene calls are TRBV10-3 and TRBJ2-1, with 9 bases aligning to TRBD2. V was pared by 2 bases and J by 7 bases, with 6 bases of the junction left unmatched. The germline V gene has CDR1 ENHRY and CDR2 SYGVKD. The length of the CDR3 is 15 residues. CDR3 protein: CAISERNSGGNEQFF. CDR3 sequence (DNA): TGTGCCATCAGTGAGAGGAATAGCGGGGGAAATGAGCAGTTCTTC.

A note on this clonotype: At one end the junction does not follow the germline gene, possibly because of a read error. The CDR3 loop reads CASSLGVDNGQFF. DNA for the CDR3: TGCGCCAGCAGCTTGGGAGTTGACAATGGGCAGTTCTTC. The V and J genes are TRBV5-1 and TRBJ2-1, with D unclear. Looked up from germline, CDR1 is SGHRS and CDR2 is YFSETQ. CDR3 length equals 13 residues.

The chain uses TRBV7-2 and TRBJ1-2; D remains ambiguous. V was trimmed by 1 base and J by 4 bases, leaving 10 bases between them. The CDR3 totals 14 residues. Germline assignment: CDR1 SGHTA and CDR2 FQGNSA. The CDR3 coding sequence is TGTGCCAGCAGCTTAGACTCGCCCAGCTATGGCTACACCTTC. As protein: CASSLDSPSYGYTF. Supplemented by reference TRBV7-2 and TRBJ1-2, the full variable domain reads GAGVSQSPSNKVTEKGKDVELRCDPISGHTALYWYRQSLGQGLEFLIYFQGNSAPDKSGLPSDRFSAERTGGSVSTLTIQRTQQEDSAVYLCASSLDSPSYGYTFGSGTRLTVV.

This chain uses TRBV12-3 or TRBV12-4 with TRBJ1-1; D is unresolved. The CDR3 extends over 14 amino acids. V was cut by 5 bases and J by 3 bases, with 13 bases left in between. The CDR3 bases are TGTGCCAGCAGTGCCCGGGTCCGGGACACTGAAGCTTTCTTT. It translates to CASSARVRDTEAFF.

The chain recombines TRBV7-2 with TRBJ2-3; 7 bases match TRBD2. Unmatched junction bases numbered 4, after V lost 1 base and J lost 0 bases. Germline CDR1 SGHTA, CDR2 FQGNSA. The CDR3 has 16 residues. The CDR3 nucleotides are TGTGCCAGCAGCTTAGGGGGACTAACTAGCACAGATACGCAGTATTTT. Amino acids: CASSLGGLTSTDTQYF.

The rearrangement uses TRBV28 and TRBJ2-1, with 7 positions matching TRBD1. V lost 3 bases, J lost 2 bases, and 4 bases stayed unmatched. Per germline, CDR1 MDHEN and CDR2 SYDVKM. The CDR3 spans 15 residues. CDR3 sequence reads: CASSLTGPTYNEQFF. Written as DNA, the CDR3 is TGTGCCAGCAGTTTGACAGGGCCCACCTACAATGAGCAGTTCTTC.

The rearrangement uses TRBV5-1 and TRBJ2-5, with D possibly matching TRBD1 (5 bases). This CDR3 comprises 15 residues. Trimming removed 3 bases at V and 3 bases at J, with 15 bases between. The germline V gene has CDR1 SGHRS and CDR2 YFSETQ. The CDR3 nucleotides read TGCGCCAGCAGCTATCCCAGGGCTAATGAAGAGACCCAGTACTTC. Amino acids: CASSYPRANEETQYF.

This clonotype was seen ten or more times. J is TRBJ2-5 and V is TRBV5-1; D tentatively reads TRBD1 or TRBD2 (5 bases each). This CDR3 region has 14 residues. Trimming left V 5 bases short and J 4 bases short, with 15 bases between. Germline V gives CDR1 SGHRS, CDR2 YFSETQ. This chain's CDR3 is CASSYGTSGETQYF. The CDR3 region has the DNA TGCGCCAGCAGTTATGGGACCAGTGGAGAGACCCAGTACTTC.

This clonotype showed up just a few times. The chain joins TRBV29-1 to TRBJ1-1; D ambiguous. V was clipped by 7 bases and J by 4 bases, with 10 bases between them. CDR1 and CDR2 from the germline V gene are SQVTM and ANQGSEA. The CDR3 loop spans 11 amino acids. CDR3 loop: CSAADGTEAFF. The CDR3 DNA reads TGCAGCGCCGCGGACGGCACTGAAGCTTTCTTT.

V and J are TRBV20-1 and TRBJ2-7; D is unresolved. Germline CDR1 and CDR2: DFQATT and SNEGSKA (reference sequence). V gave up 0 bases and J gave up 2 bases, with 17 bases separating them. The length of the CDR3 is 16 residues. This CDR3 reads CSARDARKGRAYEQYF. The CDR3 coding sequence is TGCAGTGCTAGAGATGCACGCAAGGGTCGGGCCTACGAGCAGTACTTC.

The V call is TRBV5-1, the J call TRBJ2-1; no clear D gene. The CDR3 has 16 amino acids. In germline, CDR1 is SGHRS, CDR2 YFSETQ. The V end was cut by 4 bases, the J end by 2 bases, with 16 bases between. The DNA for the CDR3 is TGCGCCAGCAGCCCCCCAGTAGGGAACACCTACAATGAGCAGTTCTTC. Residues: CASSPPVGNTYNEQFF.